This record concerns one T cell receptor (beta chain) sequence. The source of the sample is a study of blood T cell repertoires in COVID-19. Under the authors' procedure: Quantification of nucleated cells was approximated via reference gene primer amplification. This table comes from immunoSEQ multiplex PCR, and its TCRdb copy is limited to in-frame clones, with some not included. V, J and clone size are those of that table, while D and trimming were read from the DNA. The sample shows about 170,000 clones, 80% to 85% of them seen only once. Germline values: CDR1 MNHEY, CDR2 SVGEGT. CDR3 length: 14 residues. Trimming removed 2 bases at V and 3 bases at J, with 10 bases between.

The V gene is TRBV6-2 or TRBV6-3, the J gene TRBJ1-2, with a possible D match to TRBD1 (5 bases). The origin of this receptor is a man in his 70s with active or convalescent COVID-19. Sequenced sample: peripheral blood. The CDR3 region has the DNA TGTGCCAGCAGTTACGGACATCGCGACTATGGCTACACCTTC. Translated, it gives CASSYGHRDYGYTF.